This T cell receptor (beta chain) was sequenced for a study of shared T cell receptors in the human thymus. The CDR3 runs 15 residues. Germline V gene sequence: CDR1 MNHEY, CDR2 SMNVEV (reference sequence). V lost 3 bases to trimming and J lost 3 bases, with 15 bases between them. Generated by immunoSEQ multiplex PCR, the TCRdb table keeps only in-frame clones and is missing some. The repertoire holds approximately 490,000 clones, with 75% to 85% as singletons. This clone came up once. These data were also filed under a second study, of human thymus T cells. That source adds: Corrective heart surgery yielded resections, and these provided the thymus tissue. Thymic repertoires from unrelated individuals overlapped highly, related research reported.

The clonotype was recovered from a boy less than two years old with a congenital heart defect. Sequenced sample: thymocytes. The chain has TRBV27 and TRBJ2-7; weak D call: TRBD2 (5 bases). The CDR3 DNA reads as TGTGCCAGCAGTTTTCTTGCGGAGCGGTTCTACGAGCAGTACTTC. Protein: CASSFLAERFYEQYF.